The T cell receptor beta chain under discussion was sequenced for a study of OX40 agonist ivuxolimab in advanced cancers. Study overall: The patients received agonistic anti-OX40 (CD134) antibody ivuxolimab.

Sequencing was performed with immunoSEQ multiplex PCR; in TCRdb, only in-frame clones are kept and a portion is missing. The sample lists 37,000 or so clones, about 85% occurring once. Per the germline V gene, CDR1 is MNHNS and CDR2 is SASEGT. This CDR3 contains 15 residues. The trim removed 7 bases at V and 1 base at J, leaving 8 bases unmatched. The table lists this clone with a few counts. The receptor was derived from an adult with an advanced solid tumor such as melanoma, head and neck, liver or kidney cancer. V gene TRBV6-1 combines with J gene TRBJ2-5; 8 positions agree with TRBD2. The source material was CD4+ or CD8+ T cells sorted from blood, sampled in a trial of the OX40 agonist ivuxolimab. The CDR3 protein is CASIRLAPLQETQYF. In nucleotides, the CDR3 is TGTGCCAGCATCCGACTAGCGCCGCTCCAAGAGACCCAGTACTTC.